Presented here are 23 T cell receptor beta chains from one specimen sequenced in a study of cytomegalovirus exposure and HLA in healthy donors. Amplification used 60 Vbeta primers and 13 Jbeta primers. Libraries were prepared by immunoSEQ multiplex PCR; TCRdb keeps only in-frame clonotypes and omits some of them. The data contain more than 150,000 clones, 79% of them seen just once; the ten biggest clones take up under 2%. The sample was PBMCs. These receptors all stem from a girl between 10 and 17 years old in good health and CMV-seropositive.

This clone was recorded a few times. The chain has TRBV9 and TRBJ2-1, with 7 bases identical to TRBD1. V shed 2 bases, J shed 2 bases, and the junction held 4 bases outside the gene matches. This CDR3 has 15 residues. Germline assignment: CDR1 SGDLS and CDR2 YYNGEE. Here the CDR3 reads CASSVTGVPYNEQFF. Here the CDR3 DNA reads TGTGCCAGCAGCGTTACAGGGGTACCCTACAATGAGCAGTTCTTC.

About this clone: The junction differs from germline at one of its ends, possibly a read error. V and J are TRBV5-4 and TRBJ2-3; 7 positions agree with TRBD1. The CDR3 has 15 amino acids. From germline, CDR1 is SGHNT and CDR2 YYREEE (reference sequence). The CDR3 DNA reads as TGTGCCAGCAGCTTCGGACAGGCAATCACAGATGCGCAGTATTTT. It is translated as CASSFGQAITDAQYF.

DNA of the CDR3: TGTGCCTGGAGTTCACAGGTCTACGAGCAGTACTTC. Encoded protein: CAWSSQVYEQYF. The V gene is TRBV30, the J gene TRBJ2-7, with TRBD1 as a possible D gene (5 bases). Germline values: CDR1 GTSNPN, CDR2 SVGIG (reference sequence). CDR3 length: 12 residues. V was clipped by 2 bases and J by 3 bases, with 8 bases between them.

This chain uses TRBV6-5 with TRBJ2-7; D call uncertain. The CDR3 contains 14 residues. Germline assignment: CDR1 MNHEY and CDR2 SVGAGI. The ends were cut back, 5 bases at V and 0 bases at J, with 11 bases in the middle. This CDR3 reads CASSEEVRSYEQYF. Written as DNA, the CDR3 is TGTGCCAGCAGTGAAGAGGTCCGCTCCTACGAGCAGTACTTC.

The rearrangement links TRBV27 to TRBJ2-1, with D perhaps TRBD1 (6 bases). Deletions cut 3 bases from V and 8 bases from J, with 11 bases between. Germline CDR1 and CDR2: MNHEY and SMNVEV (reference sequence). The CDR3 totals 13 residues. CDR3 sequence reads: CASSLGTGYEQFF. The CDR3 DNA reads TGTGCCAGCAGTTTGGGTACAGGGTATGAGCAGTTCTTC.

J is TRBJ1-1 and V is TRBV5-6, with TRBD1 matching over 7 bases. The V and J ends lost 1 base and 0 bases, in that order; junction bases with no gene match: 6. Per germline, CDR1 SGHDT and CDR2 YYEEEE. The CDR3 is 16 residues long. The CDR3 sequence: CASSLKTGAMNTEAFF. In DNA, the CDR3 is TGTGCCAGCAGCTTGAAAACAGGGGCCATGAACACTGAAGCTTTCTTT.

Worth noting for this clone: The junction shows a germline mismatch at one end, possibly a read error. CDR3 nucleotides: TGTGCCAGTAGTATAGGGCCAGGGGCGCCCCCTAATCTCTTT. Residues: CASSIGPGAPPNLF. V gene TRBV19 combines with J gene TRBJ1-1; possibly TRBD1 for D (6 bases). Germline assignment: CDR1 LNHDA and CDR2 SQIVND (reference sequence). The CDR3 consists of 14 residues.

The J gene is TRBJ2-7, the V gene TRBV9; D uncertain. Trimming pared 0 bases from V and 2 bases from J, leaving 6 bases between. From germline, CDR1 is SGDLS and CDR2 YYNGEE. The CDR3 is made up of 13 amino acids. CDR3 coding DNA: TGTGCCAGCAGCGTAGGGAGTACCTACGAGCAGTACTTC. Translated: CASSVGSTYEQYF. Supplemented by reference TRBV9 and TRBJ2-7, the full variable domain reads DSGVTQTPKHLITATGQRVTLRCSPRSGDLSVYWYQQSLDQGLQFLIQYYNGEERAKGNILERFSAQQFPDLHSELNLSSLELGDSALYFCASSVGSTYEQYFGPGTRLTVT.

Notes on this clone: Germline and junction disagree at one end, which may indicate a read error. The chain carries TRBV19 and TRBJ1-1; 10 nucleotides agree with TRBD1. CDR1 is LNHDA and CDR2 is SQIVND in the germline V gene (reference sequence). The CDR3 has 15 amino acids. CDR3: CASRGDRGQNTEAFF. The CDR3 region has the DNA TGTGCTAGTAGGGGGGACAGGGGACAGAACACTGAAGCTTTCTTT.

The chain couples TRBV30 to TRBJ1-1, with D tentatively TRBD1 (5 bases). The CDR3 runs to 14 residues. Germline V gene data show CDR1 as GTSNPN and CDR2 as SVGIG (reference sequence). V was pared by 3 bases and J by 3 bases, with 14 bases between. CDR3 amino acids: CAWSKGSLDTEAFF. Here the CDR3 DNA reads TGTGCCTGGAGCAAGGGGTCGCTGGACACTGAAGCTTTCTTT.

The chain carries TRBV2 and TRBJ2-3; 7 nucleotides align to TRBD1. Germline-derived CDR1 and CDR2 are SNHLY and FYNNEI. This CDR3 region has 16 residues. The V segment lost 5 bases and the J segment 0 bases; nucleotides outside the gene matches: 8. CDR3 protein: CASSKRTGTSTDTQYF. CDR3 bases: TGTGCCAGCAGTAAACGGACAGGAACTAGCACAGATACGCAGTATTTT. Full variable domain (missing parts from reference TRBV2 and TRBJ2-3): EPEVTQTPSHQVTQMGQEVILRCVPISNHLYFYWYRQILGQKVEFLVSFYNNEISEKSEIFDDQFSVERPDGSNFTLKIRSTKLEDSAMYFCASSKRTGTSTDTQYFGPGTRLTVL.

This chain connects TRBV30 to TRBJ1-1; no definite D call. Germline V gene lookup returns CDR1 GTSNPN and CDR2 SVGIG (reference sequence). Trimming took 4 bases from V and 4 from J, leaving 7 bases between them. The CDR3 length is 11 residues. CDR3 sequence: CAWTYPTEAFF. CDR3 DNA: TGTGCCTGGACCTACCCCACTGAAGCTTTCTTT.

This chain uses TRBV5-1 with TRBJ2-3; a weak D match, TRBD2 (6 bases). The CDR3 extends over 15 amino acids. V gave up 0 bases and J gave up 2 bases, with 10 bases separating them. CDR1 is SGHRS and CDR2 is YFSETQ in the germline V gene. CDR3 in DNA: TGCGCCAGCAGCTTGGCCGCGGGGACCACAGATACGCAGTATTTT. Its protein product is CASSLAAGTTDTQYF.

CDR3 loop: CASSLQGAQETQYF. The DNA for the CDR3 is TGCGCCAGCAGCTTGCAGGGGGCTCAAGAGACCCAGTACTTC. The rearrangement uses TRBV5-1 and TRBJ2-5; 8 bases map to TRBD1. The CDR3 loop spans 14 amino acids. V dropped 1 base and J dropped 2; count of bases not matched to a gene: 1. Germline V CDR1 and CDR2: SGHRS, YFSETQ. Together with reference TRBV5-1 and TRBJ2-5, the CDR3 gives the full variable domain: KAGVTQTPRYLIKTRGQQVTLSCSPISGHRSVSWYQQTPGQGLQFLFEYFSETQRNKGNFPGRFSGRQFSNSRSEMNVSTLELGDSALYLCASSLQGAQETQYFGPGTRLLVL.

The genes are TRBV11-3 and TRBJ1-6; 7 bases fit TRBD1. Germline loops: CDR1 SGHNT, CDR2 YENEEA. This CDR3 has 17 amino acids. The trim removed 5 bases at V and 0 bases at J, leaving 7 bases unmatched. This CDR3 reads CASSEGQWSSYNSPLHF. The DNA for the CDR3 is TGTGCCAGCAGCGAGGGACAGTGGAGCTCCTATAATTCACCCCTCCACTTT.

Here the CDR3 DNA reads TGTGCCAGCAGCGCCGGTCCGGGACTAGCGGAACTAGAGACCCAGTACTTC. Translating it yields CASSAGPGLAELETQYF. The chain recombines TRBV21-1 with TRBJ2-5; the listed D gene, TRBD2, was not tested against the DNA. TRBV21-1 is assigned pseudogene status. CDR3 length: 17 amino acids.

CDR3 in amino acids: CSVEDVTGDNEKLFF. CDR3 DNA: TGCAGCGTTGAAGATGTCACGGGGGACAATGAAAAACTGTTTTTT. The chain combines TRBV29-1 with TRBJ1-4; possible D gene TRBD1, 5 bases. Germline CDR1 SQVTM, CDR2 ANQGSEA. This CDR3 comprises 15 residues. V lost 0 bases and J 5 bases, leaving 13 bases between the germline ends.

The V call is TRBV7-7, the J call TRBJ1-3, with 11 bases that match TRBD1. Per germline, CDR1 SSHAT and CDR2 FNYEAQ (reference sequence). This CDR3 has 15 residues. With V trimmed by 5 bases and J by 3 bases, 3 bases remained unmatched. CDR3 bases: TGTGCCAGCAGCCCGGGACAGGGGGTTGGAAACACCATATATTTT. It translates to CASSPGQGVGNTIYF.

This rearrangement joins TRBV11-2 to TRBJ1-1; 8 nucleotides agree with TRBD1. V lost 3 bases and J lost 1; bases outside the gene matches: 1. The CDR3 is 14 residues long. CDR1 SGHAT and CDR2 FQNNGV come from the germline V gene. CDR3 sequence reads: CASSLQGANTEAFF. CDR3 sequence (DNA): TGTGCCAGCAGCTTGCAGGGGGCGAACACTGAAGCTTTCTTT. The whole variable domain, filled in from reference TRBV11-2 and TRBJ1-1, reads EAGVAQSPRYKIIEKRQSVAFWCNPISGHATLYWYQQILGQGPKLLIQFQNNGVVDDSQLPKDRFSAERLKGVDSTLKIQPAKLEDSAVYLCASSLQGANTEAFFGQGTRLTVV.

The chain combines TRBV4-1 with TRBJ1-2; no firm D call. V was cut by 2 bases and J by 8 bases, with 15 bases left in between. The CDR3 covers 14 residues. Germline lookup yields CDR1 MGHRA and CDR2 YSYEKL. The CDR3 is CASSQRTAGEGYTF. CDR3 nucleotides: TGCGCCAGCAGCCAACGGACGGCGGGAGAGGGCTACACCTTC.

Notes on this clone: Given the absence of the conserved phenylalanine or tryptophan at the CDR3 end, a read error is likely. The chain has TRBV6-1 and TRBJ1-1, with a tentative D call TRBD1 (6 bases). V shed 8 bases and J shed 6 bases, with 16 bases lying between them. The CDR3 extends over 13 amino acids. Germline V gives CDR1 MNHNS, CDR2 SASEGT. CDR3 DNA: TGTGCCAGCCAAACCGGGACACTTCCTGAAGCTTTCCTT. Protein sequence: CASQTGTLPEAFL.

The chain joins TRBV18 to TRBJ2-5; 8 bases line up with TRBD2. The CDR3 is 14 amino acids. Trimming removed 4 bases from V and 2 bases from J; junction bases left unmatched: 3. Germline V gene lookup returns CDR1 KGHSH and CDR2 LQKENI. This CDR3 is CASSRPGGQETQYF. CDR3 coding DNA: TGTGCCAGCTCACGACCGGGGGGGCAAGAGACCCAGTACTTC.

The genes are TRBV7-8 and TRBJ1-2; D is undetermined. The CDR3 totals 14 residues. CDR1 and CDR2 (germline): SGHVS, FQNEAQ. V was clipped by 1 base and J by 2 bases, with 8 bases between them. The CDR3 reads CASSLGPQNYGYTF. The CDR3 bases are TGTGCCAGCAGCTTAGGGCCGCAGAACTATGGCTACACCTTC.